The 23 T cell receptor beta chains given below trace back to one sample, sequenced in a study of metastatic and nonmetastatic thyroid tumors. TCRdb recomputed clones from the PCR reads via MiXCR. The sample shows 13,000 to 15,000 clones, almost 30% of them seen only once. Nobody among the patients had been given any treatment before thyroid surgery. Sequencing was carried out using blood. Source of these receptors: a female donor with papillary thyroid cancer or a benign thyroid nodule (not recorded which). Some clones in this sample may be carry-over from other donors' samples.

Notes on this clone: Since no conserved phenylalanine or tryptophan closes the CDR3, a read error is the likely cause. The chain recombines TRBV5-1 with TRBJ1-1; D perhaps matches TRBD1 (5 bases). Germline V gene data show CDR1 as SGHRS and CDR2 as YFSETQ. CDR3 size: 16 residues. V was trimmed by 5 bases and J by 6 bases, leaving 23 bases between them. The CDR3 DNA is TGCGCCAGCAGGCGCACAGGTGGGAATTTGGGCTCTGAAGCTTTCGTT. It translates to CASRRTGGNLGSEAFV.

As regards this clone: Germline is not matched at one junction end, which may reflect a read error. The CDR3 region is CSATGTRGCSSYNEHFF. The CDR3 DNA reads as TGCAGTGCCACCGGGACTCGCGGGTGTAGCTCCTACAATGAGCATTTCTTC. The chain is built from TRBV20-1 and TRBJ2-1, with D tentatively TRBD2 (6 bases). This CDR3 has 17 amino acids. Germline values: CDR1 DFQATT, CDR2 SNEGSKA (reference sequence).

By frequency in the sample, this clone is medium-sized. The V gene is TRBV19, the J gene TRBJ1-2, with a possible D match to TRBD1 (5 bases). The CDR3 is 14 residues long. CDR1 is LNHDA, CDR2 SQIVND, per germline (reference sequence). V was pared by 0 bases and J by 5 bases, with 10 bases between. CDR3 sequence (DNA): TGTGCCAGTAGTATAGACGGCCAGGGTTATGGCTACACCTTC. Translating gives CASSIDGQGYGYTF.

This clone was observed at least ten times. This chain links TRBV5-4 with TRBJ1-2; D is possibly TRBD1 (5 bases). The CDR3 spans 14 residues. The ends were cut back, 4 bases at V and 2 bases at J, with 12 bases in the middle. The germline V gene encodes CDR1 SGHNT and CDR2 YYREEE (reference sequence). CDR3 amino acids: CASSPGTENYGYTF. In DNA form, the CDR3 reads TGTGCCAGCAGCCCCGGGACGGAAAACTATGGCTACACCTTC. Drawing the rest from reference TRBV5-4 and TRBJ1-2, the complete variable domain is ETGVTQSPTHLIKTRGQQVTLRCSSQSGHNTVSWYQQALGQGPQFIFQYYREEENGRGNFPPRFSGLQFPNYSSELNVNALELDDSALYLCASSPGTENYGYTFGSGTRLTVV.

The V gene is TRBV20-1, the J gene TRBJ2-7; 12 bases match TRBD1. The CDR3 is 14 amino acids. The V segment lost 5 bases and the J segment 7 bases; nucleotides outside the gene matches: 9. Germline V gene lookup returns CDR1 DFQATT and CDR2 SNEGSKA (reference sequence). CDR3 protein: CSAVGGQGAGEQYF. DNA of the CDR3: TGCAGTGCTGTGGGGGGACAGGGGGCGGGAGAGCAGTACTTC.

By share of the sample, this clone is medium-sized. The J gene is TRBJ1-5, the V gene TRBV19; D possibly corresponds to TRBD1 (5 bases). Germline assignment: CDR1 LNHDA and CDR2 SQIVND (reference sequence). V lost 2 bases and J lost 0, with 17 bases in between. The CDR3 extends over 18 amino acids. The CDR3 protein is CASSIMAGRRYSNQPQHF. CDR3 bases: TGTGCCAGTAGTATAATGGCAGGGAGGAGGTATAGCAATCAGCCCCAGCATTTT.

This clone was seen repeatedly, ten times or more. In DNA form, the CDR3 reads TGTGCCAGCAGCCAAGTACTGGGCTCACCCCTCCACTTT. The encoded protein is CASSQVLGSPLHF. The chain links TRBV3-1 to TRBJ1-6; no clear D gene. The CDR3 is 13 amino acids. The germline V gene has CDR1 LGHDT and CDR2 YNNKEL (reference sequence). V dropped 1 base and J dropped 10 bases, with 8 bases sitting between them.

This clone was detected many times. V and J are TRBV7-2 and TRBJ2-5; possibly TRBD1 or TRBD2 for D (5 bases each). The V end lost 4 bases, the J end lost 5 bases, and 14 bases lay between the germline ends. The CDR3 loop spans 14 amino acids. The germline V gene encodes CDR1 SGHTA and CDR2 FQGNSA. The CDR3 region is CASSSDRGGETQYF. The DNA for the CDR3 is TGTGCCAGCAGCTCAGACCGGGGCGGGGAGACCCAGTACTTC.

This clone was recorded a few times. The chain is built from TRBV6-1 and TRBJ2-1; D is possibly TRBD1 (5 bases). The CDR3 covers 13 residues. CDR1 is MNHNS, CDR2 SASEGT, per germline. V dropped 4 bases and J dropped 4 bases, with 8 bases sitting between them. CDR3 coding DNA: TGTGCCAGCAGTGGACAGATTTACAATGAGCAGTTCTTC. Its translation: CASSGQIYNEQFF.

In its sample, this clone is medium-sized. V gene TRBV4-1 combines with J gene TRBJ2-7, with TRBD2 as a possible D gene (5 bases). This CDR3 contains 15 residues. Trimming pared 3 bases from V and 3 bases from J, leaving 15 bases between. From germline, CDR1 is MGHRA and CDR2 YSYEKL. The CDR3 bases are TGCGCCAGCAGCCAGATCCCTCTAGCTGACTACGAGCAGTACTTC. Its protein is CASSQIPLADYEQYF.

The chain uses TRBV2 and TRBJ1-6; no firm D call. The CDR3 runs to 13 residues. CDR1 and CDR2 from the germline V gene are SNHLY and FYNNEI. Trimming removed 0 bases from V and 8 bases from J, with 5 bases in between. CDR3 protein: CASSEAADSPLHF. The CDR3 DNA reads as TGTGCCAGCAGTGAAGCAGCGGATTCACCCCTCCACTTT.

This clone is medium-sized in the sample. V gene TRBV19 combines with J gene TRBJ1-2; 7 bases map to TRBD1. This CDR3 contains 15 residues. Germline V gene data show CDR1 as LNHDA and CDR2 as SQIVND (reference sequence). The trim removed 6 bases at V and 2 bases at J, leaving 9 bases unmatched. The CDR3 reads CASSRPDRVNYGYTF. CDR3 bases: TGTGCCAGTAGCAGACCCGACAGGGTGAACTATGGCTACACCTTC.

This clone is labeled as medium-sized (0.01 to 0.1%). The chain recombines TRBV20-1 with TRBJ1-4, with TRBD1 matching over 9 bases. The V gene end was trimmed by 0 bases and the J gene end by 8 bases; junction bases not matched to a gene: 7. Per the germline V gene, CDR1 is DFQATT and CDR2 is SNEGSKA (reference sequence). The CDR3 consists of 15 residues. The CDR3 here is CSAREGGQGDEKLFF. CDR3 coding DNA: TGCAGTGCTAGAGAAGGGGGACAGGGTGACGAAAAACTGTTTTTT.

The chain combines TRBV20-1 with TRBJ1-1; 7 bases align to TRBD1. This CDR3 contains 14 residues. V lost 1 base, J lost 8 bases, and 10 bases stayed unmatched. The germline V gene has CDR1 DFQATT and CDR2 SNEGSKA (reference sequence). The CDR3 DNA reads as TGCAGTGCTAGAGGTATTTCGAGGGGGCGGGAAGCTTTCTTT. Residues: CSARGISRGREAFF.

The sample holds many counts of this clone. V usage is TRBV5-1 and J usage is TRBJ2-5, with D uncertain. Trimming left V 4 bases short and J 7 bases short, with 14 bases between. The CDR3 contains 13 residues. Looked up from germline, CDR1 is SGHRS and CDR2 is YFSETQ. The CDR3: CASSPNWAGTQYF. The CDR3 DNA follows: TGCGCCAGCAGCCCCAACTGGGCTGGGACCCAGTACTTC.

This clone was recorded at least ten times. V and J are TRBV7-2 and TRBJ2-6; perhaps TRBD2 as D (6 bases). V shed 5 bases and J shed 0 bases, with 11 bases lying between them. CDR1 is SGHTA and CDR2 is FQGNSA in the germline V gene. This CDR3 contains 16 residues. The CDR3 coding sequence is TGTGCCAGCAGCCTCGCGGGGCGCTCTGGGGCCAACGTCCTGACTTTC. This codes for CASSLAGRSGANVLTF.

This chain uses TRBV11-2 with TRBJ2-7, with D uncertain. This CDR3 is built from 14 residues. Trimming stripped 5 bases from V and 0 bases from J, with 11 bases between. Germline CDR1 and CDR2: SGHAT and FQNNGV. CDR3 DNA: TGTGCCAGCAGCCCGTCGGTGGGCTCCTACGAGCAGTACTTC. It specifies CASSPSVGSYEQYF.

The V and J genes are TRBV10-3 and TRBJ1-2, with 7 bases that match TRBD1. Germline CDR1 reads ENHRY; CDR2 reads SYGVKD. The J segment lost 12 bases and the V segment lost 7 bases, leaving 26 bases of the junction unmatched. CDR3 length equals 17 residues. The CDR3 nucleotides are TGTGCCATCACAAAGGGGGACAGCTCCTTCCCTAACTATGTCAACACCTTC. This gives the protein CAITKGDSSFPNYVNTF.

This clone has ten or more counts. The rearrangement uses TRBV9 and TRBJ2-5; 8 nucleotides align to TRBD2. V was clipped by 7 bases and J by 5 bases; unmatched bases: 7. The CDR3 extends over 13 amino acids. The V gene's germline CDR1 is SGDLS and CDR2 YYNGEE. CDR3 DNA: TGTGCCAGCGCAGGGACTAGTCGGGAGACCCAGTACTTC. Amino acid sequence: CASAGTSRETQYF.

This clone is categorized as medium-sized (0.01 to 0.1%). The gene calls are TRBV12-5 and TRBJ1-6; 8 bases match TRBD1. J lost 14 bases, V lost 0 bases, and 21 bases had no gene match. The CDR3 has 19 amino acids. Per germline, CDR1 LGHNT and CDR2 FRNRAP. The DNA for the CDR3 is TGTGCTAGTGGTTTGGTCGGGACAGGCAACTCACCCGATCAAGGGACCCTCCACTTT. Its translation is CASGLVGTGNSPDQGTLHF.

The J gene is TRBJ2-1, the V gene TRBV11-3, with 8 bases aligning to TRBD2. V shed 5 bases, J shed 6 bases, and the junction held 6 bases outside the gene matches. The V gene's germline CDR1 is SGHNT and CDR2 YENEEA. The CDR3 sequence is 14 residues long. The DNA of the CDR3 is TGTGCCAGCAGCGCGGGACTAGTCCTCAATGAGCAGTTCTTC. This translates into CASSAGLVLNEQFF.

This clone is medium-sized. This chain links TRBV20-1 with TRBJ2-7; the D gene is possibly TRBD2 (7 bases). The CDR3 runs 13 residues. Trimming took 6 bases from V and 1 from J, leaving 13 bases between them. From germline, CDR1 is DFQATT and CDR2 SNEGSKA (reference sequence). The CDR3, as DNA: TGCAGTGCAGGGGGAGGGGGGTCCTACGAGCAGTACTTC. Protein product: CSAGGGGSYEQYF.

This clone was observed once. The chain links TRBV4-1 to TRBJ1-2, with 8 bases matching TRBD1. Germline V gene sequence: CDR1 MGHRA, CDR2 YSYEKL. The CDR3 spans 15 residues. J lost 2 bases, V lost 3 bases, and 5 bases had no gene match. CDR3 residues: CASSHYRGRNYGYTF. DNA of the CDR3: TGCGCCAGCAGCCACTACAGGGGGAGAAACTATGGCTACACCTTC.